The present TCR beta chain was sequenced within a study of blood T cell repertoires in COVID-19. Per the study methods: Estimation of nucleated cell counts was performed using reference gene primer amplification. The assay was immunoSEQ multiplex PCR, and TCRdb's table has in-frame clones only and misses some. The V and J calls and the clone size are those of that table, but D and trimming were determined from the DNA. Among around 470,000 clones listed, less than 95% were seen once. Cohorts were determined from participant-reported clinical history. Sequencing was performed on PBMCs or T cells enriched from blood (not recorded which). This sequence originates from a man aged 18 to 30 who had recovered from COVID-19.

This chain's CDR3 is CASSDGVGQGWEQYF. As DNA, the CDR3 is TGTGCCAGCAGCGACGGAGTAGGGCAGGGGTGGGAGCAGTACTTC. This sequence joins TRBV11-3 and TRBJ2-7, with D perhaps TRBD1 (6 bases). This CDR3 contains 15 residues. V lost 5 bases, J lost 7 bases, and 21 bases lay in between. Looked up from germline, CDR1 is SGHNT and CDR2 is YENEEA.